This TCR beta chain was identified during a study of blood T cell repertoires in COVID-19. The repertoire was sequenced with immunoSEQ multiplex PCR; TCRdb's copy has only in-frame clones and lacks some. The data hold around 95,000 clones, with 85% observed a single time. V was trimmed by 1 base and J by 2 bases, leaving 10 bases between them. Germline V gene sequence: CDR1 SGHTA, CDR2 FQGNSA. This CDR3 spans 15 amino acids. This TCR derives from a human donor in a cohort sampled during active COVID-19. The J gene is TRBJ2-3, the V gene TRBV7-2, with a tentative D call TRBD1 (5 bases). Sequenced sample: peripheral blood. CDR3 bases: TGTGCCAGCAGCTTAGGGGGCAGGGACACAGATACGCAGTATTTT. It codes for CASSLGGRDTDTQYF.